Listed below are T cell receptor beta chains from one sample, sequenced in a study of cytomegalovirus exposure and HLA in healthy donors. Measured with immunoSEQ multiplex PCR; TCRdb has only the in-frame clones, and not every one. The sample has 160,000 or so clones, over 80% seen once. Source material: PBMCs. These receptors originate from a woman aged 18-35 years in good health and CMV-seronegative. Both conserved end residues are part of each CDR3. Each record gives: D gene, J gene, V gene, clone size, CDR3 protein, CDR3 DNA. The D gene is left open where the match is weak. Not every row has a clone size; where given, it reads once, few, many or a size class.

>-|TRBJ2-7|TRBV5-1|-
CASSTQGSEQYF
TGCGCCAGCAGCACCCAGGGTTCCGAGCAGTACTTC
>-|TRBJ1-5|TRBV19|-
CASSGNRPILSNQPQHF
TGTGCCAGTAGTGGAAACAGACCGATACTTAGCAATCAGCCCCAGCATTTT
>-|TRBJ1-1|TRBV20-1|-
CSQRRNTEAFF
TGCAGTCAAAGGAGGAACACTGAAGCTTTCTTT
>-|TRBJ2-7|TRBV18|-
CASSPPLTGEQYF
TGTGCCAGCTCACCACCCCTGACGGGCGAGCAGTACTTC
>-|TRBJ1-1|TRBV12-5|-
CASGFGIPGQRYTEAFF
TGTGCTAGTGGTTTCGGGATTCCAGGTCAGAGGTACACTGAAGCTTTCTTT
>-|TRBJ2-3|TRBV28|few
CASSPQWGPRGIDTQYF
TGTGCCAGCAGTCCCCAATGGGGCCCCAGGGGTATTGATACGCAGTATTTT
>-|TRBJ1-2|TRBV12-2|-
CAGGDREVNYGYTF
TGTGCAGGAGGTGACAGGGAAGTAAACTATGGCTACACCTTC
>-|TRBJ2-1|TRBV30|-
CACSPSYNEQFF
TGTGCCTGTTCCCCGAGTTACAATGAGCAGTTCTTC
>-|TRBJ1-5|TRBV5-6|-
CASSLGDRPSGNQPQHF
TGTGCCAGCAGCTTGGGAGACAGGCCCTCGGGCAATCAGCCCCAGCATTTT
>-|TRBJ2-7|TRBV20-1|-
CSATSGYEQYF
TGCAGTGCTACAAGCGGCTACGAGCAGTACTTC
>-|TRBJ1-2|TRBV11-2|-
CASSLVGGRGGYTF
TGTGCCAGCAGCTTAGTCGGGGGGCGCGGTGGCTACACCTTC
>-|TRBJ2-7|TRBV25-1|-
CASSVLGRTSYEQYF
TGTGCCAGCAGTGTTTTGGGCAGGACATCGTACGAGCAGTACTTC
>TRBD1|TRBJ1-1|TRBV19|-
CASTLTGRTEAFF
TGTGCCAGTACCTTGACAGGGAGGACTGAAGCTTTCTTT
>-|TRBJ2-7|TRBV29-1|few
CSVEGQANYEQYF
TGCAGCGTTGAAGGGCAGGCCAACTACGAGCAGTACTTC
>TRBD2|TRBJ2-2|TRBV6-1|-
CASSGLAGVTGELFF
TGTGCCAGCAGTGGGCTAGCGGGGGTCACCGGGGAGCTGTTTTTT
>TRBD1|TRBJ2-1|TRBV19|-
CASSNYGTVLFNEQFF
TGTGCCAGTAGTAATTATGGGACAGTACTTTTCAATGAGCAGTTCTTC
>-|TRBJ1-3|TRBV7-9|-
CASSLAPKSSGNTIYF
TGTGCCAGCAGCTTAGCGCCTAAGAGCTCTGGAAACACCATATATTTT
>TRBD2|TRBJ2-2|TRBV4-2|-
CASSQDRGGVTGELFF
TGTGCCAGCAGCCAAGACCGCGGGGGGGTTACCGGGGAGCTGTTTTTT
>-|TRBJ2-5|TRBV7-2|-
CASSQQGSLAETQYF
TGTGCCAGCAGCCAGCAGGGTAGTTTGGCAGAGACCCAGTACTTC
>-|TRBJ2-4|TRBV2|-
CATSPGAKNSQYF
TGTGCCACCTCCCCGGGAGCCAAAAACAGTCAGTACTTC
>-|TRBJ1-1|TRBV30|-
CAWFRDPETFF
TGTGCCTGGTTCAGGGATCCTGAAACTTTCTTT
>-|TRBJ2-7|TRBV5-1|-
CASSLDGQKLEQYF
TGCGCCAGCAGCTTGGACGGACAGAAGCTCGAGCAGTACTTC
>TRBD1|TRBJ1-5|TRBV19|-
CASTPRTGSGSSNQPQHF
TGTGCCAGTACCCCTAGGACAGGGTCAGGATCGAGCAATCAGCCCCAGCATTTT
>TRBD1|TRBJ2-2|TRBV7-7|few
CASNRGGTGELFF
TGTGCTAGCAACAGGGGTGGCACCGGGGAGCTGTTTTTT
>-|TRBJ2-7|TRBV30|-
CAWAPRQLYEQYF
TGTGCCTGGGCTCCTCGACAGCTCTACGAGCAGTACTTC
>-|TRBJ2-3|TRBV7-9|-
CASSLRVSGDTQYF
TGTGCCAGCAGCTTACGGGTGTCCGGAGATACGCAGTATTTT
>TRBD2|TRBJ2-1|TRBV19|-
CASSVGGGYNEQFF
TGTGCCAGTAGTGTCGGGGGGGGATACAATGAGCAGTTCTTC
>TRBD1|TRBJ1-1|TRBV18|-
CASSQFTGASEAFF
TGTGCCAGCTCACAATTCACAGGGGCCTCTGAAGCTTTCTTT
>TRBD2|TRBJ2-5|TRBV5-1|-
CASSFLLAGGPIGETQYF
TGCGCCAGCAGCTTTTTACTAGCGGGGGGGCCGATTGGAGAGACCCAGTACTTC
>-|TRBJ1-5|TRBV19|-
CASSISPRSGNQPQHF
TGTGCCAGTAGTATCTCCCCCCGTAGTGGCAATCAGCCCCAGCATTTT
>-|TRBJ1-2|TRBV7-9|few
CASSLMGTPGRRNYGYTF
TGTGCCAGCAGCTTAATGGGGACTCCGGGAAGGCGGAACTATGGCTACACCTTC
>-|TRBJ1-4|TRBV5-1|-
CASSLVAGNNEKLFF
TGCGCCAGCAGCTTGGTGGCAGGGAATAATGAAAAACTGTTTTTT
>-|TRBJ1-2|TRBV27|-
CASSRTDRVYGYTF
TGTGCCAGCAGCCGCACGGACAGAGTCTATGGCTACACCTTC
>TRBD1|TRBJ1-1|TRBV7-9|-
CSSSLARGRNTEAFF
TGTTCCAGCAGCTTAGCGAGGGGGCGGAACACTGAAGCTTTCTTT
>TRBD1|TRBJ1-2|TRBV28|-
CASSAGGLGYTF
TGTGCCAGCAGTGCAGGGGGTCTAGGCTACACCTTC
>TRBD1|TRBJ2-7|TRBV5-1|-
CASRDRGHEQYF
TGCGCCAGCCGGGACAGGGGGCACGAGCAGTACTTC
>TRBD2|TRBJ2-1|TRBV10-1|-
CASRGTSGPGGYNEQFF
TGCGCCAGTCGCGGGACTAGCGGGCCAGGGGGGTACAATGAGCAGTTCTTC
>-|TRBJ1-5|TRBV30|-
CAWSVGGDNQPQHF
TGTGCCTGGAGTGTGGGAGGGGACAATCAGCCCCAGCATTTT
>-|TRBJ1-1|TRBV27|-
CASSLMGGTEAFF
TGTGCCAGCAGTTTAATGGGGGGCACTGAAGCTTTCTTT
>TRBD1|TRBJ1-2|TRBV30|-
CAIDRGTPRGYTF
TGTGCCATAGACAGGGGAACCCCTAGAGGCTACACCTTC
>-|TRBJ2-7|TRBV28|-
CASSFLGQRFYEQYF
TGTGCCAGCAGTTTTCTGGGACAAAGATTCTACGAGCAGTACTTC
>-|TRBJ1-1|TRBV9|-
CASSARTEAFF
TGTGCCAGCAGCGCCCGCACTGAAGCTTTCTTT
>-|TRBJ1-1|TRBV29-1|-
CSVKKRTANTEAFF
TGCAGCGTTAAAAAGCGGACAGCGAACACTGAAGCTTTCTTT
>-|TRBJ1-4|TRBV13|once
CASSLSGAEKLFF
TGTGCCAGCAGCTTATCAGGGGCGGAAAAACTGTTTTTT
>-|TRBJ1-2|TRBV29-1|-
CSVGEVGYTF
TGCAGCGTGGGGGAGGTAGGCTACACCTTC
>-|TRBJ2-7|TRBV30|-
CAWSVQGFVHEQYF
TGTGCCTGGAGTGTACAGGGCTTCGTCCACGAGCAGTACTTC
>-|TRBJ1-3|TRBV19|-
CASRQGLRGSGNTIYF
TGTGCCAGTAGGCAAGGCCTTCGCGGCTCTGGAAACACCATATATTTT